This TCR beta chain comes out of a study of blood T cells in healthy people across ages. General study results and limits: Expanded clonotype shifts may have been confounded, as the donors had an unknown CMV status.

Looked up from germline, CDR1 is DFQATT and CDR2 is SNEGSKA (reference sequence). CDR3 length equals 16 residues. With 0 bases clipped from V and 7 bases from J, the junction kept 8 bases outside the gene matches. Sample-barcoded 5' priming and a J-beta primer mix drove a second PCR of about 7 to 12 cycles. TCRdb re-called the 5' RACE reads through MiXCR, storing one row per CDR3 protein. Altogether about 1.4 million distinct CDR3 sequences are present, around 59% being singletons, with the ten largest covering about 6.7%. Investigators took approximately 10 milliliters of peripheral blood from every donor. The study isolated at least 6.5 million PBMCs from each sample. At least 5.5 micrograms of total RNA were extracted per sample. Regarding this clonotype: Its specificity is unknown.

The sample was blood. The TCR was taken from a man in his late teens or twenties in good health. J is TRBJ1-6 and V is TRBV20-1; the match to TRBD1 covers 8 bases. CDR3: CSARDSKQGGNSPLHF. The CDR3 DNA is TGCAGTGCTAGAGATAGTAAACAGGGGGGGAATTCACCCCTCCACTTT.